This T cell receptor (beta chain) came from a study of T cell repertoires in cytomegalovirus infection. Study as a whole: Based on public TCR beta signatures, there were indications of CMV infection and of a matching HLA type.

Each CDR3 protein gets one entry after TCRdb re-called the reads with MiXCR. The table includes 200,000 to 300,000 distinct CDR3 sequences, 9% to 15% detected once. This clonotype occurred many times. V trimming: 5 bases; J trimming: 5 bases; junction bases outside the gene matches: 4. There are 15 residues in the CDR3. The sequence was obtained from a human donor in good health (CMV status not recorded). Some clones in this sample may be carry-over from other donors' samples. V is TRBV12-3 or TRBV12-4 and J is TRBJ2-5; TRBD2 aligns across 14 bases. Sequenced: PBMCs. CDR3 residues: CASSPRTSGGETQYF. The CDR3 region has the DNA TGTGCCAGCAGTCCTAGGACTAGCGGGGGGGAGACCCAGTACTTC.